The next 22 T cell receptor beta chains were all read from a single sample in a study of shared clonotypes between healthy human individuals. Sequencing was performed with immunoSEQ multiplex PCR; in TCRdb, only in-frame clones are kept and a portion is missing. Altogether roughly 1,600,000 clones are present, approximately 98.5% being singletons, with the ten largest covering around 0.33%. The source material was naive CD4+ T cells sorted from blood. The subset here: CD45RA+ positively selected. The receptor set was obtained from a young man in good health.

On this clone itself: Other DNA sequences from this sample encode an identical CDR3 as well. The rearrangement joins TRBV7-9 to TRBJ2-7; unclear D gene. Germline CDR1 SEHNR, CDR2 FQNEAQ (reference sequence). The ends were cut back, 1 base at V and 6 bases at J, with 7 bases in the middle. This CDR3 contains 12 residues. This CDR3 reads CASSLGLGEQYF. CDR3 DNA sequence: TGTGCCAGCAGCTTAGGACTCGGCGAGCAGTACTTC.

The rearrangement joins TRBV15 to TRBJ1-5; 7 bases map to TRBD1. V dropped 7 bases and J dropped 4; count of bases not matched to a gene: 10. Germline loops: CDR1 LNHNV, CDR2 YYDKDF (reference sequence). CDR3 length: 15 amino acids. CDR3 coding DNA: TGTGCCACCACTTCCGGGACAGACGAGAATCAGCCCCAGCATTTT. It translates to CATTSGTDENQPQHF.

This chain uses TRBV2 with TRBJ1-2; TRBD1 is a possible D gene (6 bases). Germline CDR1 is SNHLY and CDR2 is FYNNEI. The CDR3 covers 15 residues. V was pared by 7 bases and J by 3 bases, with 18 bases between. In DNA, the CDR3 is TGTGCCAGCAAGGGGGTTAGGGGACGGGACTATGGCTACACCTTC. Protein product: CASKGVRGRDYGYTF.

V is TRBV15 and J is TRBJ1-2; no clear D. V was clipped by 5 bases and J by 3 bases, with 7 bases between them. The CDR3 contains 12 residues. CDR1 and CDR2 (germline): LNHNV, YYDKDF (reference sequence). CDR3 DNA sequence: TGTGCCACCAGCTCTGGGGACTATGGCTACACCTTC. Protein product: CATSSGDYGYTF.

This chain joins TRBV9 and TRBJ2-3; TRBD1 agrees at 8 bases. CDR1 and CDR2 (germline): SGDLS, YYNGEE. After removal of 3 bases from V and 4 bases from J, the junction contained 7 bases not matched to a gene. The CDR3 contains 15 residues. CDR3 bases: TGTGCCAGCAGCGCCTCGGACAGGGTTCCAGATACGCAGTATTTT. Protein: CASSASDRVPDTQYF. Together with reference TRBV9 and TRBJ2-3, the CDR3 gives the full variable domain: DSGVTQTPKHLITATGQRVTLRCSPRSGDLSVYWYQQSLDQGLQFLIQYYNGEERAKGNILERFSAQQFPDLHSELNLSSLELGDSALYFCASSASDRVPDTQYFGPGTRLTVL.

DNA of the CDR3: TGTGCCAGCAGCCGACGTCCGGACAAGAACACTGAAGCTTTCTTT. It specifies CASSRRPDKNTEAFF. This sequence joins TRBV6-5 and TRBJ1-1, with D perhaps matching TRBD1 (5 bases). The CDR3 sequence is 15 residues long. V lost 6 bases and J 1 base, leaving 15 bases between the germline ends. Germline V gene sequence: CDR1 MNHEY, CDR2 SVGAGI.

V gene TRBV18 combines with J gene TRBJ2-5; D is possibly TRBD1 (5 bases). Per the germline V gene, CDR1 is KGHSH and CDR2 is LQKENI. Deletions cut 3 bases from V and 0 bases from J, with 14 bases between. This CDR3 spans 16 amino acids. CDR3 bases: TGTGCCAGCTCACCCCGAATTGACAGAAACCAAGAGACCCAGTACTTC. Protein: CASSPRIDRNQETQYF.

This rearrangement joins TRBV18 to TRBJ1-1, with D possibly matching TRBD1 (6 bases). The CDR3 has 15 residues. Germline V gene data show CDR1 as KGHSH and CDR2 as LQKENI. Trimming left V 5 bases short and J 0 bases short, with 13 bases between. CDR3 bases: TGTGCCAGCTCATTTGGGGCAGGGGTGAACACTGAAGCTTTCTTT. It is translated as CASSFGAGVNTEAFF.

This clone appeared once. The gene calls are TRBV28 and TRBJ2-7; D may correspond to TRBD1 or TRBD2 (6 bases each). The CDR3 is 14 amino acids. Trimming stripped 5 bases from V and 2 bases from J, with 13 bases between. Germline-derived CDR1 and CDR2 are MDHEN and SYDVKM. CDR3 in amino acids: CASSTRGDTYEQYF. The DNA for the CDR3 is TGTGCCAGCAGTACGAGGGGGGATACCTACGAGCAGTACTTC. The complete variable domain, with remaining parts taken from reference TRBV28 and TRBJ2-7, reads DVKVTQSSRYLVKRTGEKVFLECVQDMDHENMFWYRQDPGLGLRLIYFSYDVKMKEKGDIPEGYSVSREKKERFSLILESASTNQTSMYLCASSTRGDTYEQYFGPGTRLTVT.

This chain uses TRBV7-8 with TRBJ2-1, with D perhaps matching TRBD2 (7 bases). CDR1 is SGHVS, CDR2 FQNEAQ, per germline. V was pared by 2 bases and J by 6 bases, with 11 bases between. There are 14 residues in the CDR3. CDR3 amino acids: CASSLPAGANEQFF. The CDR3 DNA reads TGTGCCAGCAGCTTACCGGCGGGGGCCAATGAGCAGTTCTTC.

On this clone: No conserved phenylalanine or tryptophan ends this CDR3, so it is likely a read error. The limits of the CDR3 on the DNA are not certain, so only TCRdb's listed CDR3 is given. The chain carries TRBV6-1 and TRBJ1-1; the D call of TRBD1 is as the table states it, not checked on the DNA. The CDR3 totals 8 residues, both ends included. Germline lookup yields CDR1 MNHNS and CDR2 SASEGT. The CDR3: CATETGPM.

The rearrangement uses TRBV5-6 and TRBJ2-7, with 7 bases matching TRBD2. V was clipped by 4 bases and J by 13 bases; unmatched bases: 23. Germline values: CDR1 SGHDT, CDR2 YYEEEE. The CDR3 is 16 residues long. The CDR3 region has the DNA TGTGCCAGCAGCCCCTCCGGGGGGACCGGGGGTGGGCAGAATTACTTC. Amino acid sequence: CASSPSGGTGGGQNYF.

The gene calls are TRBV28 and TRBJ1-4, with 7 bases lining up with TRBD1. Germline V gene lookup returns CDR1 MDHEN and CDR2 SYDVKM. J lost 7 bases, V lost 3 bases, and 11 bases had no gene match. This CDR3 contains 16 residues. CDR3 loop: CASSLTYDRVAEKLFF. The CDR3 DNA follows: TGTGCCAGCAGTTTGACATATGACAGGGTCGCTGAAAAACTGTTTTTT.

The chain couples TRBV5-1 to TRBJ2-7; 8 nucleotides agree with TRBD1. The ends lost 4 bases at V and 4 bases at J; junction bases unmatched: 13. Germline V gives CDR1 SGHRS, CDR2 YFSETQ. The CDR3 length is 16 residues. As DNA, the CDR3 is TGCGCCAGCAGCCCCCGGGCCGACAGGGGCAGGTACGAGCAGTACTTC. This encodes CASSPRADRGRYEQYF.

To note about this clone: The identical CDR3 is also encoded by other nucleotide sequences in the sample. The chain couples TRBV18 to TRBJ2-5; tentatively, D is TRBD1 or TRBD2 (5 bases each). This CDR3 is built from 14 residues. Germline assignment: CDR1 KGHSH and CDR2 LQKENI. The ends were cut back, 3 bases at V and 2 bases at J, with 10 bases in the middle. CDR3 bases: TGTGCCAGCTCACCCGGGACCCCACAAGAGACCCAGTACTTC. Its protein product is CASSPGTPQETQYF.

The chain couples TRBV27 to TRBJ2-4; TRBD1 agrees at 8 bases. The germline V gene has CDR1 MNHEY and CDR2 SMNVEV (reference sequence). The CDR3 sequence is 14 residues long. The junction had 3 bases not matched to a gene; V was cut back by 6 bases and J by 2 bases. The CDR3 sequence: CASSSRGPKNIQYF. CDR3 coding DNA: TGTGCCAGCAGCTCCAGGGGGCCCAAAAACATTCAGTACTTC.

This clone has a single count. The chain recombines TRBV7-7 with TRBJ2-2, with D uncertain. Per the germline V gene, CDR1 is SSHAT and CDR2 is FNYEAQ (reference sequence). With 2 bases removed from V and 0 bases from J, the gap between germline ends came to 7 bases. CDR3 length: 15 residues. The CDR3 is CASSLKGPNTGELFF. CDR3 sequence (DNA): TGTGCCAGCAGCTTAAAGGGTCCGAACACCGGGGAGCTGTTTTTT.

The chain employs TRBV7-8 and TRBJ2-5; D remains unclear. The CDR3 loop spans 14 amino acids. Germline V gives CDR1 SGHVS, CDR2 FQNEAQ. The V and J ends lost 1 base and 4 bases respectively, with 10 bases between them. As DNA, the CDR3 is TGTGCCAGCAGCTTAGGATTTACGGGAGAGACCCAGTACTTC. Translation gives CASSLGFTGETQYF.

The chain uses TRBV7-9 and TRBJ2-1; D remains unclear. Per the germline V gene, CDR1 is SEHNR and CDR2 is FQNEAQ (reference sequence). V lost 2 bases, J lost 10 bases, and 18 bases lay in between. This CDR3 has 15 amino acids. CDR3 region: CASSLFSTAETEQFF. Written as DNA, the CDR3 is TGTGCCAGCAGCTTATTTAGTACAGCCGAGACAGAGCAGTTCTTC.

Here the CDR3 DNA reads TGTGCCAGCATCGGTGCGGGGCGGGAGACCCAGTACTTC. The encoded protein is CASIGAGRETQYF. V usage is TRBV28 and J usage is TRBJ2-5, with a tentative D call TRBD2 (6 bases). Trimming cost V 7 bases and J 5 bases, with 14 bases left between them. Germline assignment: CDR1 MDHEN and CDR2 SYDVKM. The CDR3 loop spans 13 amino acids.

In its sample, this clone was seen once. The rearrangement joins TRBV5-4 to TRBJ1-3; D is uncertain. The germline gives CDR1 SGHNT, CDR2 YYREEE (reference sequence). Trimming removed 4 bases from V and 3 bases from J, with 11 bases in between. CDR3 length: 14 amino acids. The CDR3 spells CASSLEANGNTIYF. DNA of the CDR3: TGTGCCAGCAGCCTGGAGGCTAATGGAAACACCATATATTTT.

The chain joins TRBV19 to TRBJ2-7; D is possibly TRBD2 (6 bases). The CDR3 contains 17 residues. Germline V gives CDR1 LNHDA, CDR2 SQIVND (reference sequence). Trimming removed 3 bases from V and 3 bases from J, with 21 bases in between. The CDR3 here is CASSMSDVSAGLYEQYF. In DNA form, the CDR3 reads TGTGCCAGTAGTATGAGCGATGTGTCGGCGGGACTCTACGAGCAGTACTTC.